This T cell receptor (beta chain) was sequenced for a study of blood T cells in healthy people across ages. Study findings and constraints: Diversity estimated from one million T cells was considered an underestimate. Changes in expanded clonotypes were possibly confounded, as the CMV status of donors was unknown.

Germline V gives CDR1 MNHEY, CDR2 SVGAGI. This CDR3 comprises 15 residues. Trimming pared 0 bases from V and 0 bases from J, leaving 8 bases between. In the case of this clonotype: What it binds is unknown.

A sample-barcoded 5' primer and a J-beta primer mix were used in a second PCR of roughly 7 to 12 cycles. TCRdb recomputed calls from the 5' RACE reads with MiXCR, one row per CDR3 protein. The sample contains approximately 810,000 distinct CDR3 sequences, under 35% of which appear only once. Each donor was a healthy Caucasian individual from Russia, aged about 6 to 95. This TCR was recovered from a woman at least 80 years old in good health. The specimen was blood. This rearrangement joins TRBV6-5 to TRBJ2-5; D call uncertain. This CDR3 reads CASSYSWQDQETQYF. CDR3 coding DNA: TGTGCCAGCAGTTACTCGTGGCAAGACCAAGAGACCCAGTACTTC.